Reported below is one TCR beta chain. The specificity of this receptor is unknown. No per-base quality is available; no much larger clone lies one base away. Library generation was performed with the immunoSEQ multiplex PCR assay. Held by TCRdb, this immuneACCESS table contains in-frame sequences only and omits some clones. Under half of the omission traces to an unresolved V gene where checked; the cause of the rest is unknown. This sample comprises more than 65,000 clones, 95% to 97% of them detected only once. Jointly, the top ten make up approximately 0.3% of the sample. This entry comes from a study of technical replicates of blood from several donors (dated by TCRdb to the late 2010s). The sequenced sample consisted of T cells isolated from PBMCs. The TCR was taken from a human donor in good health.

The nucleotide sequence is TGTGCCAGCAGCTTAGCTTTACCTAGCGGGAGGGCCCACGAGACCCAGTACTTC. Its translation reads: CASSLALPSGRAHETQYF. Recombination linked TRBV7-6 to TRBJ2-5; 12 central bases correspond to TRBD2. The CDR3 spans 18 residues, from the cysteine through the phenylalanine. The CDR3 DNA has 54 bases and is translated from base 1. Trimming removed 0 bases from V and 5 bases from J; the gene matches leave 10 bases unexplained. Reading the germline V gene gives CDR1 SGHVS and CDR2 FNYEAQ.